One and the same sample provided the 20 T cell receptor beta chains below, sequenced in a study of post-analysis software for immune sequencing data. Whole-study findings and limits: Patients used several TRBV segments, including TRBV5-6, TRBV5-1 and TRBV20-1, more often than controls.

Which antigens these TCRs recognize remains unknown. Unique molecular identifiers were present in the TCR beta cDNA libraries. TCRdb independently ran MiXCR on the PCR reads; one entry per CDR3 protein. Of hundreds of thousands of distinct CDR3 sequences listed, 53% are singletons. Source material: blood. These receptors all come from a girl aged 10 to 17 with multiple sclerosis.

This clonotype appeared a few times. The genes are TRBV6-7 and TRBJ2-5; tentatively, D is TRBD1 (6 bases). TRBV6-7 is classed as an ORF, of uncertain function. This CDR3 is built from 14 residues. V was trimmed by 0 bases and J by 7 bases, leaving 12 bases between them. The CDR3 DNA reads TGTGCCAGCAGTTACTCGAACAGGGTCGGGACCCAGTACTTC. As protein: CASSYSNRVGTQYF.

The chain joins TRBV7-2 to TRBJ2-3, with D perhaps TRBD1 or TRBD2 (5 bases each). The germline gives CDR1 SGHTA, CDR2 FQGNSA. The CDR3 spans 15 residues. The V end was cut by 1 base, the J end by 2 bases, with 10 bases between. The CDR3 here is CASSLGGGYTDTQYF. CDR3 DNA: TGTGCCAGCAGCTTAGGGGGCGGGTACACAGATACGCAGTATTTT.

This clonotype came up a few times. This chain joins TRBV11-2 and TRBJ2-5; 11 bases line up with TRBD1. Germline V gene sequence: CDR1 SGHAT, CDR2 FQNNGV. The CDR3 contains 16 residues. V dropped 1 base and J dropped 5; count of bases not matched to a gene: 6. CDR3 DNA: TGTGCCAGCAGCTTAGGGACAGGGGGCAATGCGGAGACCCAGTACTTC. Its protein is CASSLGTGGNAETQYF.

V is TRBV7-9 and J is TRBJ2-1; 11 bases are a match to TRBD2. Germline trimming cut 0 bases from V and 4 bases from J; bases unmatched to any gene: 5. Germline values: CDR1 SEHNR, CDR2 FQNEAQ (reference sequence). The CDR3 extends over 17 amino acids. Here the CDR3 DNA reads TGTGCCAGCAGCTTAGCTTCGACTAGCGGGGCTTACAATGAGCAGTTCTTC. Protein product: CASSLASTSGAYNEQFF.

This chain joins TRBV15 and TRBJ2-3; tentative D call: TRBD2 (5 bases). Trimming stripped 3 bases from V and 1 base from J, with 11 bases between. The CDR3 sequence is 15 residues long. Germline-derived CDR1 and CDR2 are LNHNV and YYDKDF (reference sequence). CDR3 in DNA: TGTGCCACCAGCAGTGAGGGTCTAGGCACAGATACGCAGTATTTT. Its protein is CATSSEGLGTDTQYF.

The table lists this clonotype with a few counts. The rearrangement joins TRBV7-9 to TRBJ2-1; D call uncertain. Germline loops: CDR1 SEHNR, CDR2 FQNEAQ (reference sequence). V was clipped by 4 bases and J by 12 bases, with 13 bases between them. This CDR3 has 12 amino acids. For the CDR3, the DNA is TGTGCCAGCAGCTCCTCATCCCTCGGGCAGTTCTTC. This encodes CASSSSSLGQFF.

This clonotype was detected a few times. V gene TRBV27 combines with J gene TRBJ1-4; maybe TRBD1 (5 bases). The CDR3 is 15 amino acids. The germline V gene has CDR1 MNHEY and CDR2 SMNVEV (reference sequence). V was cut by 2 bases and J by 8 bases, with 15 bases left in between. Written as DNA, the CDR3 is TGTGCCAGCAGTTTACAGGGCAGGGTGGACGAAAAACTGTTTTTT. Its translation: CASSLQGRVDEKLFF.

This clonotype was seen more than once but under ten times. The chain is built from TRBV20-1 and TRBJ2-1; 11 bases fit TRBD2. Germline CDR1 DFQATT, CDR2 SNEGSKA (reference sequence). V lost 3 bases, J lost 3 bases, and 13 bases stayed unmatched. CDR3 length: 18 residues. The CDR3 DNA sequence: TGCAGTGCTAGCGGCTCGACTAGCGGGATAAGGGACTACAATGAGCAGTTCTTC. This codes for CSASGSTSGIRDYNEQFF.

The chain's CDR3 is CATSRDWEGDIQYF. The DNA of the CDR3 is TGTGCCACCAGCAGAGATTGGGAGGGGGACATTCAGTACTTC. The chain is built from TRBV15 and TRBJ2-4; perhaps TRBD2 as D (7 bases). The CDR3 sequence is 14 residues long. V was pared by 0 bases and J by 8 bases, with 11 bases between. Germline CDR1 LNHNV, CDR2 YYDKDF (reference sequence).

This clonotype was seen more than once but under ten times. The chain is built from TRBV7-8 and TRBJ1-2; no definite D call. The CDR3 totals 13 residues. V lost 4 bases and J 8 bases, leaving 14 bases between the germline ends. Germline loops: CDR1 SGHVS, CDR2 FQNEAQ. The CDR3 region has the DNA TGTGCCAGCAGCTCAAGGGCCCCCCGGGGCTACACCTTC. Amino acids: CASSSRAPRGYTF.

A remark on this clonotype: An end of the junction does not agree with germline; a read error may underlie this. The chain is built from TRBV29-1 and TRBJ1-2; D unresolved. This CDR3 has 12 residues. Germline CDR1 SQVTM, CDR2 ANQGSEA. This CDR3 is CSVGTFVYGYTF. CDR3 DNA: TGCAGCGTTGGTACATTTGTCTATGGTTACACCTTC.

Comment on this clonotype: This is likely a read error, given that the CDR3 carries no conserved phenylalanine or tryptophan at its end. The V and J genes are TRBV20-1 and TRBJ2-7; D is possibly TRBD1 (6 bases). With 5 bases removed from V and 3 bases from J, the gap between germline ends came to 23 bases. This CDR3 is 16 amino acids long. Germline assignment: CDR1 DFQATT and CDR2 SNEGSKA (reference sequence). The CDR3 DNA reads as TGCAGTGCTGAGGGGCGAGGACAGACTGGTGGCTACGAGCAGTACTGC. Its translation: CSAEGRGQTGGYEQYC.

The chain has TRBV6-1 and TRBJ1-2; TRBD1 is a possible D gene (6 bases). The V gene's germline CDR1 is MNHNS and CDR2 SASEGT. V was cut by 7 bases and J by 4 bases, with 10 bases left in between. The CDR3 spans 12 residues. The DNA for the CDR3 is TGTGCCAGCATCGACAGGCCCTATGGCTACACCTTC. Protein: CASIDRPYGYTF.

This clonotype occurred once. The chain employs TRBV3-1 and TRBJ2-5, with D hard to call. The J call is doubtful: the DNA matches TRBJ2-7 better. Germline CDR1 and CDR2: LGHDT and YNNKEL (reference sequence). There are 12 residues in the CDR3. The DNA of the CDR3 is TGTGCCAGCAGCCGGCGAGAAGGCGAGCAGTACTTC. Encoded protein: CASSRREGEQYF.

The chain has TRBV7-8 and TRBJ2-4, with a possible D match to TRBD2 (5 bases). Near its end, the DNA agrees better with TRBJ2-7, so the J call may be wrong. The CDR3 runs to 17 residues. The germline V gene encodes CDR1 SGHVS and CDR2 FQNEAQ. The CDR3 reads CASSLGLRALGSYEQYF. In DNA form, the CDR3 reads TGTGCCAGCAGCTTGGGGTTGAGGGCTTTGGGGTCGTACGAGCAGTACTTC.

V gene TRBV27 combines with J gene TRBJ2-7; TRBD1 or TRBD2 may be the D gene (7 bases each). V lost 3 bases and J lost 0, with 15 bases in between. Germline CDR1 reads MNHEY; CDR2 reads SMNVEV (reference sequence). CDR3 length: 16 residues. As DNA, the CDR3 is TGTGCCAGCAGTTTCGGTGGGGAGGGGGCCTCCTACGAGCAGTACTTC. Protein: CASSFGGEGASYEQYF.

This clonotype was found a few times. The chain recombines TRBV29-1 with TRBJ2-7; D is undetermined. The ends were cut back, 5 bases at V and 2 bases at J, with 10 bases in the middle. Germline CDR1 SQVTM, CDR2 ANQGSEA. This CDR3 is built from 12 residues. In DNA form, the CDR3 reads TGCAGCGTTAGTAACAGCCCCTACGAGCAGTACTTC. Its protein is CSVSNSPYEQYF.

This chain joins TRBV7-6 and TRBJ2-7; 7 nucleotides match TRBD1. Germline values: CDR1 SGHVS, CDR2 FNYEAQ. This CDR3 spans 15 amino acids. V was clipped by 4 bases and J by 1 base; unmatched bases: 7. CDR3 nucleotide sequence: TGTGCCAGCAGCTATGAGACAGGGCCTTCCTACGAGCAGTACTTC. It yields the protein CASSYETGPSYEQYF.

This rearrangement joins TRBV4-1 to TRBJ2-6, with D unresolved. V shed 3 bases and J shed 0 bases, with 6 bases lying between them. There are 15 residues in the CDR3. CDR1 and CDR2 (germline): MGHRA, YSYEKL. CDR3 residues: CASSHQRSGANVLTF. The DNA of the CDR3 is TGCGCCAGCAGCCACCAACGCTCTGGGGCCAACGTCCTGACTTTC.

A single count supports this clonotype. This chain connects TRBV20-1 to TRBJ2-7, with 13 positions matching TRBD2. Trimming took 3 bases from V and 7 from J; bases not matched to a gene: 6. The CDR3 sequence is 14 residues long. Germline CDR1 reads DFQATT; CDR2 reads SNEGSKA (reference sequence). This chain's CDR3 is CSASPTSGGPEQYF. As DNA, the CDR3 is TGCAGTGCTAGCCCGACTAGCGGGGGGCCGGAGCAGTACTTC.